This T cell receptor beta chain is from a study of T cell responses to AZD1222 COVID-19 vaccine. Germline loops: CDR1 MNHEY, CDR2 SMNVEV (reference sequence). Trimming took 9 bases from V and 5 from J, leaving 12 bases between them. The CDR3 length is 12 residues. TCRdb's table, derived via immunoSEQ multiplex PCR, lists solely in-frame clones and lacks some. Here the sample spans 90,000 to 150,000 clones, 90% to 95% being singletons. The genes are TRBV27 and TRBJ2-3; D may correspond to TRBD1 or TRBD2 (6 bases each). This clonotype was sampled from an adult in good health. This specimen consisted of peripheral blood, obtained on day 0 of AZD1222 vaccination. DNA of the CDR3: TGTGCCAGTCAGGGGCGGGGAGATACGCAGTATTTT. Translation: CASQGRGDTQYF.